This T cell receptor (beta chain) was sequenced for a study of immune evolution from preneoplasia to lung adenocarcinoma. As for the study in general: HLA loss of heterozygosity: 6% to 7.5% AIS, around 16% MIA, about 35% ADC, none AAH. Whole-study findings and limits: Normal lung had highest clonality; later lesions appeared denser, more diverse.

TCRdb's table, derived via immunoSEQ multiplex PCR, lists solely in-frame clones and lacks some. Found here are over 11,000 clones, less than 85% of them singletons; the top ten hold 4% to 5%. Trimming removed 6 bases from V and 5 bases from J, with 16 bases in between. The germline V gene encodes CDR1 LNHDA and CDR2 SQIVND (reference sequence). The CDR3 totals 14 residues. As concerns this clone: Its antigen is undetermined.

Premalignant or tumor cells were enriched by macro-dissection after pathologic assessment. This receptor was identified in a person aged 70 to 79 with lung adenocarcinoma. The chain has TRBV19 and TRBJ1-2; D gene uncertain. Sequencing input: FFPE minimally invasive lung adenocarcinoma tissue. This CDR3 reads CASRVDGGPYGYTF. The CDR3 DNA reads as TGTGCCAGTAGAGTTGACGGAGGCCCTTATGGCTACACCTTC.